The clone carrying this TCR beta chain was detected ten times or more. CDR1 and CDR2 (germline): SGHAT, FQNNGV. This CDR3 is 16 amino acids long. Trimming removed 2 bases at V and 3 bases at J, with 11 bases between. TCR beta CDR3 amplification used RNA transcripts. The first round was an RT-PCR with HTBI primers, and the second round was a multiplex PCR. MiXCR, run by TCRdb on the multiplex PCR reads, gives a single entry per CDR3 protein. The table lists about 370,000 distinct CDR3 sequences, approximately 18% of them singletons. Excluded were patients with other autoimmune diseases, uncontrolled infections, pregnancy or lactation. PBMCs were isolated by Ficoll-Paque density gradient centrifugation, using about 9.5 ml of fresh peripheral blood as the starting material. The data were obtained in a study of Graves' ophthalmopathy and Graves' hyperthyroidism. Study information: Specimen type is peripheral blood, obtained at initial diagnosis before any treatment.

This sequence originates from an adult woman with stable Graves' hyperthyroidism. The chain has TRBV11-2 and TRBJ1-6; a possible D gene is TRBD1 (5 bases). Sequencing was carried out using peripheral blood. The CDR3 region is CASSLTQGIYNSPLHF. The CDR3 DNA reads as TGTGCCAGCAGCTTAACCCAGGGTATCTATAATTCACCCCTCCACTTT.